A single count supports the clone carrying this T cell receptor (beta chain). Some clones are missing from TCRdb's copy, which holds only in-frame ones; the method was immunoSEQ multiplex PCR. The repertoire includes about 52,000 clones, 90% to 95% of them detected once, and less than 0.4% sits in the top ten. The sample belongs to a study of T cell changes during pregnancy in multiple sclerosis. Trimming took 4 bases from V and 4 from J, leaving 17 bases between them. This CDR3 spans 16 amino acids. Germline V gives CDR1 KGHSY, CDR2 FQNENV. The receptor was isolated from a female donor with multiple sclerosis, enrolled in a pregnancy study. The source material was CD4+ T cells from peripheral blood mononuclear cells, sampled before pregnancy. The chain joins TRBV16 to TRBJ2-1; perhaps TRBD2 as D (5 bases). CDR3 coding DNA: TGTGCCAGCAGCCTCGATGCGGCTAGCTGGTACAATGAGCAGTTCTTC. Translation gives CASSLDAASWYNEQFF.